Listed below are T cell receptor beta chains from one sample, sequenced in a study of monozygotic twins with inflammatory bowel disease. TCRdb reprocessed the 5' RACE reads and stores each CDR3 protein as one record, lacking DNA. Its table lists over 110,000 distinct CDR3 sequences. The sequencing input was blood. The origin of the receptors is a human donor with ulcerative colitis or Crohn's disease, or a healthy co-twin of an affected twin (not recorded which). Each CDR3 is given with its conserved first and last residue.

15 | TRBJ2-3 | TRBV27 | CASSPTGGKADTQYF
13 | TRBJ1-4 | TRBV20-1 | CSAGGQGNEKLFF
12 | TRBJ1-2 | TRBV5-1 | CASSLEHYGYTF
12 | TRBJ2-7 | TRBV18 | CASSSGGDEQYF
16 | TRBJ1-5 | TRBV30 | CAWSDAGQVGNQPQHF
15 | TRBJ1-2 | TRBV20-1 | CSARARTGIGDGYTF
15 | TRBJ2-7 | TRBV6-1 | CASSPTGTGIHEQYF
16 | TRBJ2-1 | TRBV6-2/TRBV6-3 | CASSYSGQGALNEQFF
15 | TRBJ2-3 | TRBV29-1 | CSASGSGYSTDTQYF
16 | TRBJ2-5 | TRBV20-1 | CSARGSASGGTETQYF
13 | TRBJ2-1 | TRBV7-2 | CASSLGPNNEQFF
15 | TRBJ1-2 | TRBV11-2 | CASSLGVGSAPSDLF
13 | TRBJ1-2 | TRBV4-2 | CASSPWANYGYTF
14 | TRBJ2-5 | TRBV7-9 | CASSLGTAQETQYF
12 | TRBJ2-4 | TRBV20-1 | CSASAGGNIQYF
15 | TRBJ2-5 | TRBV12-3/TRBV12-4 | CASSGTGVDLETQYF
15 | TRBJ1-1 | TRBV4-1 | CASSYAGARGTEAFF
13 | TRBJ2-7 | TRBV20-1 | CSAPGPYGLKAHF
13 | TRBJ2-1 | TRBV5-6 | CASSFGGATEQFF
14 | TRBJ1-2 | TRBV7-9 | CASSYLDRGDGYTF
13 | TRBJ1-1 | TRBV7-2 | CASSVADRVRAFF
16 | TRBJ2-1 | TRBV7-6 | CASSLSSGGTYNEQFF
13 | TRBJ2-5 | TRBV20-1 | CSASRQVQETQYF
16 | TRBJ2-3 | TRBV7-2 | CASSRRLAGGADTQYF
11 | TRBJ1-6 | TRBV20-1 | CSASLRSPLHF
15 | TRBJ2-2 | TRBV7-2 | CASSLVGGKTGELFF
17 | TRBJ2-4 | TRBV5-6 | CASSLGQGDLAKNIQYF
12 | TRBJ2-7 | TRBV6-1 | CASSVGDHEQYF
15 | TRBJ2-2 | TRBV20-1 | CSARGAAGWSGELFF
14 | TRBJ2-5 | TRBV6-6 | CASSTRRLQETQYF
12 | TRBJ1-1 | TRBV29-1 | CSVVRGNTEAFF
15 | TRBJ1-4 | TRBV7-2 | CASSLVRSTNEKLFF